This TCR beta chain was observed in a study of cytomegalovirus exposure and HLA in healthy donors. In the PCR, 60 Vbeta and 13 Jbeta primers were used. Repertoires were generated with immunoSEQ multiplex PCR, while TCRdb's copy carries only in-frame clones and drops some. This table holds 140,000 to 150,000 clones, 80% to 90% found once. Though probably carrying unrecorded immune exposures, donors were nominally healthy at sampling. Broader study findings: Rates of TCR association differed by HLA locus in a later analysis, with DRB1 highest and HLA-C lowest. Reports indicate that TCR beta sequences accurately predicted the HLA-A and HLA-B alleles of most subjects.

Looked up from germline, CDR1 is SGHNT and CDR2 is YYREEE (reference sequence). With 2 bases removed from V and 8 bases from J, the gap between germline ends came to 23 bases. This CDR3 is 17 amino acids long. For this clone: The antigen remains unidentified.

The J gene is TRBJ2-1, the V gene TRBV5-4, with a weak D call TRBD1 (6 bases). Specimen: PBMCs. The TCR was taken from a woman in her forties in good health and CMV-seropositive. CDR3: CASSFSPPGQRGDEQFF. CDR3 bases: TGTGCCAGCAGCTTTAGTCCCCCCGGACAGAGAGGGGATGAGCAGTTCTTC.